A single sample gave rise to the 19 T cell receptor beta chains below, sequenced in a study of shared clonotypes between healthy human individuals (TCRdb year 2020). CD8 naive samples consisted of CD45RO-negative cells that were positively selected for CCR7, yielding a CD45RA+CCR7+ population without TemRA cells. The library was obtained by the immunoSEQ multiplex PCR assay. TCRdb re-hosts the immuneACCESS table, in-frame sequences only. Its copies lack some clones; in the studies checked, an unresolved V gene accounts for under half of them, and the cause for the rest is not known. Recorded for this sample are about 2,200,000 clones; 93% of them occurred a single time. The ten largest clonotypes hold around 1.7% of the sample. Source material: naive CD8+ T cells from PBMCs. Read against the paper, the sample's cell subset or site label means: CD45RA+CCR7+. These receptors were obtained from a man younger than 35 in good health. Some clones in this sample may be carry-over from other donors' samples.

The chain is built from TRBV7-3 and TRBJ2-1; possibly TRBD1 for D (5 bases). The CDR3 runs to 16 residues. V was clipped by 5 bases and J by 8 bases, with 22 bases between them. Per germline, CDR1 SGHTA and CDR2 FQGTGA. This chain's CDR3 is CASSPRVPVGIDEQFF. The CDR3 DNA reads TGTGCCAGCAGCCCCAGGGTTCCCGTGGGGATCGATGAGCAGTTCTTC.

The chain combines TRBV4-3 with TRBJ2-5; D is unresolved. In germline, CDR1 is LGHNA, CDR2 YSLEER. The CDR3 length is 15 residues. V dropped 0 bases and J dropped 3 bases, with 11 bases sitting between them. The CDR3 region is CASSQDSSVKETQYF. CDR3 nucleotide sequence: TGCGCCAGCAGCCAAGATTCTTCAGTAAAAGAGACCCAGTACTTC.

The chain combines TRBV4-2 with TRBJ1-5; tentatively, D is TRBD1 (6 bases). CDR1 is LGHNA and CDR2 is YNFKEQ in the germline V gene. Trimming took off 3 bases at V and 5 bases at J, with 23 bases between the two ends. The length of the CDR3 is 18 residues. CDR3 sequence (DNA): TGTGCCAGCAGCCAGCTGAGCGGCGGGGGGCTGGTGGATCAGCCCCAGCATTTT. Amino acids: CASSQLSGGGLVDQPQHF.

V is TRBV7-8 and J is TRBJ2-5; TRBD1 might be the D (6 bases). Trimming took off 7 bases at V and 7 bases at J, with 10 bases between the two ends. The germline V gene has CDR1 SGHVS and CDR2 FQNEAQ. This CDR3 region has 11 residues. The CDR3 coding sequence is TGTGCCAGCACCCGAGGGGGGACCCAGTACTTC. It encodes CASTRGGTQYF.

A remark on this clone: The identical CDR3 is also encoded by other nucleotide sequences in the sample. The rearrangement uses TRBV9 and TRBJ2-7; possibly TRBD1 for D (5 bases). The CDR3 contains 14 residues. Looked up from germline, CDR1 is SGDLS and CDR2 is YYNGEE. The V end was cut by 2 bases, the J end by 4 bases, with 13 bases between. The CDR3 DNA reads as TGTGCCAGCAGCGTCACAGGTACGGCTTACGAGCAGTACTTC. Protein product: CASSVTGTAYEQYF.

The chain uses TRBV14 and TRBJ2-7, with D perhaps TRBD2 (5 bases). The V gene's germline CDR1 is SGHDN and CDR2 FVKESK. Trimming removed 7 bases at V and 3 bases at J, with 13 bases between. CDR3 length: 13 amino acids. CDR3 nucleotides: TGTGCCAGCACCCCGCAGGCGGGCTACGAGCAGTACTTC. Its protein product is CASTPQAGYEQYF.

V gene TRBV28 combines with J gene TRBJ1-1; TRBD1 aligns across 8 bases. This CDR3 is 13 amino acids long. Germline CDR1 MDHEN, CDR2 SYDVKM. V shed 6 bases and J 5 bases; nucleotides not matched to a gene: 5. The CDR3 DNA reads as TGTGCCAGCAGCAACAGGGGGGGGACTGAAGCTTTCTTT. Residues: CASSNRGGTEAFF.

The gene calls are TRBV27 and TRBJ2-7; tentatively, D is TRBD1 or TRBD2 (6 bases each). The germline V and J ends were trimmed by 6 bases and 4 bases, with 16 bases remaining between them. CDR3 size: 14 residues. CDR1 is MNHEY, CDR2 SMNVEV, per germline (reference sequence). The CDR3 protein is CASRSNRGVYEQYF. As DNA, the CDR3 is TGTGCCAGCAGGAGTAATAGGGGGGTATACGAGCAGTACTTC.

V and J are TRBV29-1 and TRBJ2-3, with TRBD2 matching 11 bases. CDR3 length: 15 residues. Trimming at V came to 4 bases and at J to 4 bases, leaving 7 bases not matched to a gene. Germline V lookup: CDR1 SQVTM, CDR2 ANQGSEA. In DNA, the CDR3 is TGCAGCGTTGCAGTCACTAGCGGGAGATCAGATACGCAGTATTTT. It yields the protein CSVAVTSGRSDTQYF.

J is TRBJ2-1 and V is TRBV11-1; D not resolved. In germline, CDR1 is SGHAT, CDR2 FQDESV (reference sequence). V lost 2 bases to trimming and J lost 7 bases, with 12 bases between them. This CDR3 has 14 residues. This CDR3 is CASSLLKNPNEQFF. CDR3 coding DNA: TGTGCCAGCAGCTTACTCAAAAACCCTAATGAGCAGTTCTTC.

The genes are TRBV7-2 and TRBJ2-2; 11 bases match TRBD2. The CDR3 loop spans 19 amino acids. The J segment lost 3 bases and the V segment lost 4 bases, leaving 13 bases of the junction unmatched. The V gene's germline CDR1 is SGHTA and CDR2 FQGNSA. Here the CDR3 reads CASSSTHSALAGDTGELFF. Written as DNA, the CDR3 is TGTGCCAGCAGCTCAACACACTCAGCACTAGCGGGAGACACCGGGGAGCTGTTTTTT.

A single count supports this clone. This rearrangement joins TRBV13 to TRBJ2-7; 11 bases align to TRBD2. Germline loops: CDR1 PRHDT, CDR2 FYEKMQ (reference sequence). V was clipped by 5 bases and J by 4 bases; unmatched bases: 7. The CDR3 runs to 15 residues. CDR3 residues: CASSPSIAGGYEQYF. CDR3 DNA: TGTGCCAGCAGCCCCTCGATAGCGGGAGGGTACGAGCAGTACTTC. The full variable domain, its missing parts supplied by reference TRBV13 and TRBJ2-7, is AAGVIQSPRHLIKEKRETATLKCYPIPRHDTVYWYQQGPGQDPQFLISFYEKMQSDKGSIPDRFSAQQFSDYHSELNMSSLELGDSALYFCASSPSIAGGYEQYFGPGTRLTVT.

This rearrangement joins TRBV29-1 to TRBJ2-1, with 7 bases matching TRBD2. CDR1 SQVTM and CDR2 ANQGSEA come from the germline V gene. This CDR3 comprises 14 residues. Losses at the gene ends were 3 bases for V and 4 bases for J; bases not matched to a gene: 6. This chain's CDR3 is CSVDGWGGYNEQFF. CDR3 nucleotide sequence: TGCAGCGTTGATGGGTGGGGGGGTTACAATGAGCAGTTCTTC.

This clone occurred once. The V and J genes are TRBV19 and TRBJ1-5; possibly TRBD1 for D (5 bases). The CDR3 length is 14 residues. The V gene lost 3 bases and the J gene lost 2 bases, with 8 bases spanning the gap. CDR1 is LNHDA and CDR2 is SQIVND in the germline V gene (reference sequence). The CDR3 sequence is CASSIMGRNQPQHF. In DNA, the CDR3 is TGTGCCAGTAGTATCATGGGGCGCAATCAGCCCCAGCATTTT.

The chain couples TRBV4-2 to TRBJ2-5; no clear D. The CDR3 has 17 amino acids. Germline assignment: CDR1 LGHNA and CDR2 YNFKEQ. Trimming took 1 base from V and 2 from J, leaving 17 bases between them. CDR3 sequence: CASSQASAGSLQETQYF. CDR3 DNA: TGTGCCAGCAGCCAAGCATCGGCAGGAAGCCTACAAGAGACCCAGTACTTC.

The chain couples TRBV6-1 to TRBJ2-5; D perhaps matches TRBD1 (6 bases). The J call may be mistaken, given a closer DNA end match to TRBJ2-7. Germline V gives CDR1 MNHNS, CDR2 SASEGT. This CDR3 spans 14 amino acids. For the CDR3, the DNA is TGTGCCAGCAGTGAAGTCGGCAGGGGCTCCGAGCAGTACTTC. It specifies CASSEVGRGSEQYF.

V usage is TRBV27 and J usage is TRBJ1-4, with 10 bases lining up with TRBD1. The germline V gene encodes CDR1 MNHEY and CDR2 SMNVEV (reference sequence). The V gene end was trimmed by 3 bases and the J gene end by 8 bases; junction bases not matched to a gene: 9. CDR3 length equals 16 residues. The CDR3 DNA reads TGTGCCAGCAGTTTGATTATGGGACAGGGGTACGAAAAACTGTTTTTT. Encoded protein: CASSLIMGQGYEKLFF.

The chain combines TRBV7-3 with TRBJ1-2, with D possibly TRBD1 on 5 matching bases. The germline CDR1 and CDR2 sequences are SGHTA and FQGTGA. V lost 4 bases and J 4 bases, leaving 13 bases between the germline ends. The CDR3 totals 14 residues. The CDR3 region has the DNA TGTGCCAGCAGCTCGGATCCGAGGGGCTATGGCTACACCTTC. As protein: CASSSDPRGYGYTF.

This sequence joins TRBV7-9 and TRBJ2-7, with D maybe TRBD1 (6 bases). Germline values: CDR1 SEHNR, CDR2 FQNEAQ (reference sequence). V lost 2 bases and J lost 2, with 16 bases in between. The CDR3 runs to 16 residues. CDR3 sequence: CASSLIPRTDPYEQYF. DNA for the CDR3: TGTGCCAGCAGCTTAATCCCCAGGACAGATCCCTACGAGCAGTACTTC.